Each of the 19 T cell receptor beta chains below was sequenced from the same sample in a study of blood T cell repertoires in COVID-19. Assay: immunoSEQ multiplex PCR; the TCRdb copy retains only in-frame clones and omits some. The sample includes around 330,000 clones, approximately 91% of them seen just once. The sequencing input was PBMCs or T cells enriched from blood (not recorded which). Receptors were obtained from a man in his sixties who had recovered from COVID-19.

The chain carries TRBV5-1 and TRBJ1-1, with 9 positions matching TRBD1. Germline CDR1 SGHRS, CDR2 YFSETQ. V dropped 0 bases and J dropped 2; count of bases not matched to a gene: 2. There are 15 residues in the CDR3. The CDR3, as DNA: TGCGCCAGCAGCTTGGAGGGACAGGGAAACACTGAAGCTTTCTTT. Its protein product is CASSLEGQGNTEAFF.

This clone showed up just once. The chain recombines TRBV2 with TRBJ2-7, with D possibly matching TRBD2 (6 bases). CDR3 length equals 13 residues. In germline, CDR1 is SNHLY, CDR2 FYNNEI. Trimming shortened V by 6 bases and J by 4 bases, and 13 bases separated the two germline ends. This CDR3 reads CASREGPLYEQYF. In DNA form, the CDR3 reads TGTGCCAGCAGGGAGGGACCCCTTTACGAGCAGTACTTC.

This clone was counted a few times. V gene TRBV4-2 combines with J gene TRBJ2-7; 7 nucleotides line up with TRBD1. CDR3 length equals 17 residues. V trimming: 0 bases; J trimming: 2 bases; junction bases outside the gene matches: 10. The germline CDR1 and CDR2 sequences are LGHNA and YNFKEQ. The CDR3 sequence: CASSQDLWGQPAYEQYF. Here the CDR3 DNA reads TGTGCCAGCAGCCAAGATCTGTGGGGACAGCCGGCCTACGAGCAGTACTTC.

Points on this clone: Other DNA variants within this sample encode the same CDR3. The V and J genes are TRBV6-5 and TRBJ1-3; D unresolved. V lost 6 bases and J 0 bases, leaving 9 bases between the germline ends. CDR3 length: 14 amino acids. The germline gives CDR1 MNHEY, CDR2 SVGAGI. Here the CDR3 DNA reads TGTGCCAGCAGGGCTCCCAGCTCTGGAAACACCATATATTTT. Translation gives CASRAPSSGNTIYF.

This sequence joins TRBV28 and TRBJ1-5; D is possibly TRBD1 (6 bases). This CDR3 has 16 residues. The germline CDR1 and CDR2 sequences are MDHEN and SYDVKM. V was clipped by 6 bases and J by 2 bases, with 17 bases between them. The CDR3 nucleotides read TGTGCCAGCAGGCGATACACAGGGTCGGGCAATCAGCCCCAGCATTTT. It is translated as CASRRYTGSGNQPQHF.

The chain couples TRBV20-1 to TRBJ1-6; D remains unclear. V was cut by 5 bases and J by 6 bases, with 5 bases left in between. The CDR3 consists of 11 residues. Germline V gene lookup returns CDR1 DFQATT and CDR2 SNEGSKA (reference sequence). This CDR3 is CSARLNSPLHF. The DNA for the CDR3 is TGCAGTGCTCGTCTTAATTCACCCCTCCACTTT.

This rearrangement joins TRBV3-1 (or the pseudogene TRBV3-2) to TRBJ2-1; tentatively, D is TRBD2 (6 bases). The CDR3 runs 15 residues. Germline CDR1 is LGHDT and CDR2 is YNNKEL (reference sequence). Trimming took 3 bases from V and 9 from J, leaving 18 bases between them. The DNA of the CDR3 is TGTGCCAGCAGCCATTTGGCGGGATTAACTGGTGAGCAGTTCTTC. It specifies CASSHLAGLTGEQFF.

CDR3 bases: TGCGCCAGCAGCTTGGGTAGCGGGGACAACAATGAGCAGTTCTTC. This sequence encodes CASSLGSGDNNEQFF. This sequence joins TRBV5-1 and TRBJ2-1; TRBD2 matches at 8 bases. V was pared by 0 bases and J by 5 bases, with 4 bases of the junction left unmatched. The V gene's germline CDR1 is SGHRS and CDR2 YFSETQ. The CDR3 loop spans 15 amino acids.

The chain uses TRBV24-1 and TRBJ1-2; 10 bases match TRBD1. The CDR3 is made up of 14 amino acids. The ends lost 12 bases at V and 6 bases at J; junction bases unmatched: 12. Germline assignment: CDR1 KGHDR and CDR2 SFDVKD. The CDR3 is CALPHTDRGHGYTF. The CDR3 nucleotides read TGTGCCCTCCCTCATACAGACAGGGGGCATGGCTACACCTTC.

The chain uses TRBV29-1 and TRBJ1-1, with a weak D call TRBD1 (5 bases). The germline V gene encodes CDR1 SQVTM and CDR2 ANQGSEA. The germline V and J ends were trimmed by 7 bases and 6 bases, with 15 bases remaining between them. The CDR3 contains 12 residues. CDR3 protein: CSGFSQGSEAFF. CDR3 nucleotides: TGCAGCGGTTTTTCTCAGGGCTCTGAAGCTTTCTTT.

The chain combines TRBV12-3 or TRBV12-4 with TRBJ2-5, with D hard to call. The CDR3 spans 12 residues. With 6 bases removed from V and 5 bases from J, the gap between germline ends came to 10 bases. The CDR3 is CASSLSGETQYF. The DNA for the CDR3 is TGTGCCAGCAGCCTCTCCGGGGAGACCCAGTACTTC.

The rearrangement joins TRBV28 to TRBJ2-7, with 8 bases aligning to TRBD1. The junction had 4 bases not matched to a gene; V was cut back by 3 bases and J by 0 bases. The CDR3 is made up of 15 amino acids. Germline V gives CDR1 MDHEN, CDR2 SYDVKM. The CDR3: CASSFRDRFSYEQYF. The CDR3 DNA sequence: TGTGCCAGCAGTTTTAGGGACAGGTTCTCCTACGAGCAGTACTTC. Combining the CDR3 with reference TRBV28 and TRBJ2-7 gives the whole variable domain DVKVTQSSRYLVKRTGEKVFLECVQDMDHENMFWYRQDPGLGLRLIYFSYDVKMKEKGDIPEGYSVSREKKERFSLILESASTNQTSMYLCASSFRDRFSYEQYFGPGTRLTVT.

The chain uses TRBV7-3 and TRBJ2-1; 8 bases map to TRBD2. The CDR3 consists of 15 residues. V shed 0 bases and J 4 bases; nucleotides not matched to a gene: 2. Germline V gene sequence: CDR1 SGHTA, CDR2 FQGTGA. The CDR3 region has the DNA TGTGCCAGCAGCTTAACGACTAGCGAGTACAATGAGCAGTTCTTC. It codes for CASSLTTSEYNEQFF.

The chain recombines TRBV18 with TRBJ1-2; 8 positions match TRBD1. Germline values: CDR1 KGHSH, CDR2 LQKENI. The J segment lost 7 bases and the V segment lost 2 bases, leaving 12 bases of the junction unmatched. There are 16 residues in the CDR3. The CDR3 loop reads CASSPGFPGQGSGYTF. The DNA for the CDR3 is TGTGCCAGCTCACCAGGCTTTCCAGGACAGGGTTCTGGCTACACCTTC. Supplemented by reference TRBV18 and TRBJ1-2, the full variable domain reads NAGVMQNPRHLVRRRGQEARLRCSPMKGHSHVYWYRQLPEEGLKFMVYLQKENIIDESGMPKERFSAEFPKEGPSILRIQQVVRGDSAAYFCASSPGFPGQGSGYTFGSGTRLTVV.

The rearrangement uses TRBV3-1 (or the pseudogene TRBV3-2) and TRBJ1-2; D may be TRBD1 (5 bases). The germline V and J ends were trimmed by 3 bases and 6 bases, with 14 bases remaining between them. CDR3 length: 14 amino acids. Germline assignment: CDR1 LGHDT and CDR2 YNNKEL (reference sequence). This chain's CDR3 is CASSQSGGSNGYTF. DNA of the CDR3: TGTGCCAGCAGCCAGAGCGGGGGTAGCAATGGCTACACCTTC.

V gene TRBV7-6 combines with J gene TRBJ2-7; the D gene is possibly TRBD1 (6 bases). This CDR3 spans 16 amino acids. From germline, CDR1 is SGHVS and CDR2 FNYEAQ. Trimming removed 5 bases at V and 6 bases at J, with 23 bases between. The CDR3 nucleotides are TGTGCCAGCAGCCCCGGAACCGGGACATTCGAGGGCGAGCAGTACTTC. This translates into CASSPGTGTFEGEQYF. Combining the CDR3 with reference TRBV7-6 and TRBJ2-7 gives the whole variable domain GAGVSQSPRYKVTKRGQDVALRCDPISGHVSLYWYRQALGQGPEFLTYFNYEAQQDKSGLPNDRFSAERPEGSISTLTIQRTEQRDSAMYRCASSPGTGTFEGEQYFGPGTRLTVT.

The rearrangement joins TRBV5-1 to TRBJ1-4, with 7 bases identical to TRBD1. The CDR3 totals 14 residues. Germline CDR1 is SGHRS and CDR2 is YFSETQ. The junction had 4 bases not matched to a gene; V was cut back by 0 bases and J by 8 bases. The CDR3, as DNA: TGCGCCAGCAGCTTGGGGGGGACAGAAGAAAAACTGTTTTTT. It is translated as CASSLGGTEEKLFF.

The J gene is TRBJ2-1, the V gene TRBV11-2, with 9 bases identical to TRBD2. The CDR3 is 18 residues long. Germline V gene data show CDR1 as SGHAT and CDR2 as FQNNGV. V gave up 1 base and J gave up 0 bases; unmatched junction bases: 7. The CDR3 here is CASSLVGSSGVSYNEQFF. The CDR3 nucleotides are TGTGCCAGCAGCTTAGTAGGCTCTAGCGGGGTCTCCTACAATGAGCAGTTCTTC. The full variable domain, its missing parts supplied by reference TRBV11-2 and TRBJ2-1, is EAGVAQSPRYKIIEKRQSVAFWCNPISGHATLYWYQQILGQGPKLLIQFQNNGVVDDSQLPKDRFSAERLKGVDSTLKIQPAKLEDSAVYLCASSLVGSSGVSYNEQFFGPGTRLTVL.

This chain connects TRBV2 to TRBJ2-1; TRBD1 matches at 9 bases. The CDR3 has 16 residues. V shed 4 bases and J 9 bases; nucleotides not matched to a gene: 13. Germline CDR1 SNHLY, CDR2 FYNNEI. The DNA of the CDR3 is TGTGCCAGCAGTGCGCAAACAGGGGGCTCGTTGGTTGAGCAGTTCTTC. Protein product: CASSAQTGGSLVEQFF.